This is a list of T cell receptor beta chains from one sample in a study of blood T cell repertoires in COVID-19. Generated by immunoSEQ multiplex PCR, the TCRdb table keeps only in-frame clones and is missing some. This repertoire shows roughly 250,000 clones, approximately 90% found once; its top ten account for around 1.8%. The sample comprised PBMCs or T cells enriched from blood (not recorded which). All receptors come from a woman aged 18 to 35 who had recovered from COVID-19. The CDR3 runs from the conserved cysteine through the conserved F or W. Each record gives: clone size, J gene, V gene, D gene, CDR3 protein, CDR3 DNA. D genes are given only for firm matches. Clone size is given for some rows only: seen once, a few or many times, or a class if the clone is expanded.

clone size: .
J gene: TRBJ2-7
V gene: TRBV7-2
D gene: TRBD1
CDR3 protein: CASSWGGDRAYEQYF
CDR3 DNA: TGTGCCAGCAGCTGGGGAGGGGACAGGGCCTACGAGCAGTACTTC

clone size: .
J gene: TRBJ1-6
V gene: TRBV19
D gene: .
CDR3 protein: CASSTSSRAGNSPLHF
CDR3 DNA: TGTGCCAGTAGTACCTCTTCCAGGGCGGGGAATTCACCCCTCCACTTT

clone size: .
J gene: TRBJ1-2
V gene: TRBV4-1
D gene: TRBD1
CDR3 protein: CASSQQQGGGYGYTF
CDR3 DNA: TGCGCCAGCAGCCAGCAACAGGGGGGTGGGTATGGCTACACCTTC

clone size: .
J gene: TRBJ2-1
V gene: TRBV11-2
D gene: .
CDR3 protein: CASSLDFLEDNEQFF
CDR3 DNA: TGTGCCAGCAGCTTAGATTTTCTCGAGGACAATGAGCAGTTCTTC

clone size: .
J gene: TRBJ1-6
V gene: TRBV6-1
D gene: .
CDR3 protein: CASSETYGPLHF
CDR3 DNA: TGTGCCAGCAGTGAAACGTACGGACCCCTCCACTTT

clone size: .
J gene: TRBJ2-1
V gene: TRBV24-1
D gene: .
CDR3 protein: CATSDALTMAPYNEQFF
CDR3 DNA: TGTGCCACCAGTGACGCTCTTACAATGGCCCCCTACAATGAGCAGTTCTTC

clone size: .
J gene: TRBJ1-1
V gene: TRBV19
D gene: .
CDR3 protein: CASSIVGGQNTEAFF
CDR3 DNA: TGTGCCAGTAGTATAGTGGGGGGGCAGAACACTGAAGCTTTCTTT

clone size: .
J gene: TRBJ2-5
V gene: TRBV7-8
D gene: TRBD1
CDR3 protein: CASSLRGQGGVETQYF
CDR3 DNA: TGTGCCAGCAGCTTAAGGGGACAGGGTGGGGTGGAGACCCAGTACTTC

clone size: .
J gene: TRBJ2-1
V gene: TRBV19
D gene: .
CDR3 protein: CASSIGGHSYNEQFF
CDR3 DNA: TGTGCCAGTAGTATTGGAGGGCACTCCTACAATGAGCAGTTCTTC

clone size: .
J gene: TRBJ1-1
V gene: TRBV11-3
D gene: .
CDR3 protein: CASSLTNTEAFF
CDR3 DNA: TGTGCCAGCAGCTTAACTAACACTGAAGCTTTCTTT

clone size: .
J gene: TRBJ2-7
V gene: TRBV28
D gene: TRBD2
CDR3 protein: CASSLSLGTSGSYEQYF
CDR3 DNA: TGTGCCAGCAGTTTATCCCTTGGGACTAGCGGATCCTACGAGCAGTACTTC

clone size: .
J gene: TRBJ2-6
V gene: TRBV18
D gene: .
CDR3 protein: CASSPSGAGANVLTF
CDR3 DNA: TGTGCCAGCTCACCATCGGGGGCTGGGGCCAACGTCCTGACTTTC

clone size: .
J gene: TRBJ2-7
V gene: TRBV7-9
D gene: .
CDR3 protein: CASSLGPTNEQYF
CDR3 DNA: TGTGCCAGCAGCTTAGGGCCAACGAACGAGCAGTACTTC

clone size: .
J gene: TRBJ2-5
V gene: TRBV14
D gene: TRBD2
CDR3 protein: CASSQRTSGMETQYF
CDR3 DNA: TGTGCCAGCAGCCAGCGGACTAGCGGGATGGAGACCCAGTACTTC

clone size: .
J gene: TRBJ2-7
V gene: TRBV3-1/TRBV3-2
D gene: TRBD2
CDR3 protein: CASSQGPSGYEQYF
CDR3 DNA: TGTGCCAGCAGCCAAGGCCCTAGCGGCTACGAGCAGTACTTC

clone size: .
J gene: TRBJ1-1
V gene: TRBV28
D gene: .
CDR3 protein: CASSLGGKKAFF
CDR3 DNA: TGTGCCAGCAGTTTGGGAGGGAAAAAAGCTTTCTTT

clone size: .
J gene: TRBJ2-3
V gene: TRBV15
D gene: .
CDR3 protein: CATSRGLSDTQYF
CDR3 DNA: TGTGCCACCAGCAGAGGACTTTCGGATACGCAGTATTTT

clone size: .
J gene: TRBJ2-3
V gene: TRBV2
D gene: TRBD2
CDR3 protein: CASSRAGPTDTQYF
CDR3 DNA: TGTGCCAGCAGTAGAGCGGGGCCCACAGATACGCAGTATTTT

clone size: .
J gene: TRBJ1-1
V gene: TRBV19
D gene: .
CDR3 protein: CASQTHRTAPNTEAFF
CDR3 DNA: TGTGCCAGTCAGACCCACAGAACAGCCCCGAACACTGAAGCTTTCTTT

clone size: .
J gene: TRBJ2-7
V gene: TRBV7-2
D gene: .
CDR3 protein: CASSLGRTVTYEQYF
CDR3 DNA: TGTGCCAGCAGCTTAGGGAGGACAGTCACCTACGAGCAGTACTTC

clone size: .
J gene: TRBJ2-1
V gene: TRBV7-3
D gene: .
CDR3 protein: CASSSGWPFGNEQFF
CDR3 DNA: TGTGCCAGCAGCTCCGGGTGGCCTTTCGGGAATGAGCAGTTCTTC

clone size: .
J gene: TRBJ1-5
V gene: TRBV6-5
D gene: TRBD1
CDR3 protein: CASSPGQGRLPQHF
CDR3 DNA: TGTGCCAGCAGTCCGGGACAGGGTCGCCTGCCCCAGCATTTT

clone size: .
J gene: TRBJ2-7
V gene: TRBV3-1/TRBV3-2
D gene: TRBD1
CDR3 protein: CASSQIPGQGLQYF
CDR3 DNA: TGTGCCAGCAGCCAAATACCGGGACAGGGGTTGCAGTACTTC

clone size: .
J gene: TRBJ2-1
V gene: TRBV27
D gene: TRBD1
CDR3 protein: CASSFRGGHEQFF
CDR3 DNA: TGTGCCAGCAGTTTTCGAGGGGGCCATGAGCAGTTCTTC

clone size: .
J gene: TRBJ1-4
V gene: TRBV19
D gene: TRBD1
CDR3 protein: CASSIRQGREKLFF
CDR3 DNA: TGTGCCAGTAGTATTCGACAGGGTCGGGAAAAACTGTTTTTT

clone size: .
J gene: TRBJ1-5
V gene: TRBV18
D gene: .
CDR3 protein: CASSPGGSLDQPQHF
CDR3 DNA: TGTGCCAGCTCACCAGGGGGGAGCCTTGATCAGCCCCAGCATTTT

clone size: .
J gene: TRBJ2-7
V gene: TRBV3-1/TRBV3-2
D gene: .
CDR3 protein: CASSQVGGTYEQYF
CDR3 DNA: TGTGCCAGCAGCCAAGTTGGGGGGACCTACGAGCAGTACTTC

clone size: .
J gene: TRBJ2-5
V gene: TRBV30
D gene: TRBD2
CDR3 protein: CAWSALAGGKETQYF
CDR3 DNA: TGTGCCTGGAGTGCTTTAGCGGGAGGAAAAGAGACCCAGTACTTC

clone size: .
J gene: TRBJ1-3
V gene: TRBV3-1/TRBV3-2
D gene: TRBD1
CDR3 protein: CASSQTGGYSGNTIYF
CDR3 DNA: TGTGCCAGCAGCCAAACAGGGGGTTACTCTGGAAACACCATATATTTT

clone size: .
J gene: TRBJ2-1
V gene: TRBV5-1
D gene: .
CDR3 protein: CASSPTRGQGRDEQFF
CDR3 DNA: TGCGCCAGCAGCCCCACCAGAGGGCAAGGGAGAGATGAGCAGTTCTTC

clone size: .
J gene: TRBJ1-1
V gene: TRBV28
D gene: .
CDR3 protein: CASSLYQREAFF
CDR3 DNA: TGTGCCAGCAGTTTATATCAGAGGGAAGCTTTCTTT

clone size: .
J gene: TRBJ1-3
V gene: TRBV2
D gene: TRBD1
CDR3 protein: CASRQTGAMVDTIYF
CDR3 DNA: TGTGCCAGCAGACAAACAGGGGCTATGGTAGACACCATATATTTT

clone size: .
J gene: TRBJ2-3
V gene: TRBV19
D gene: TRBD2
CDR3 protein: CASNGAGGVTSTDTQYF
CDR3 DNA: TGTGCCTCTAATGGGGCGGGAGGGGTAACTAGCACAGATACGCAGTATTTT

clone size: .
J gene: TRBJ2-7
V gene: TRBV27
D gene: .
CDR3 protein: CASRDRTYEQYF
CDR3 DNA: TGTGCCAGCAGGGACAGAACCTACGAGCAGTACTTC

clone size: .
J gene: TRBJ2-3
V gene: TRBV3-1/TRBV3-2
D gene: .
CDR3 protein: CASSPGQETDTQYF
CDR3 DNA: TGTGCCAGCAGCCCGGGACAAGAGACAGATACGCAGTATTTT

clone size: .
J gene: TRBJ2-1
V gene: TRBV13
D gene: .
CDR3 protein: CASSSPEGNEQFF
CDR3 DNA: TGTGCCAGCAGCTCCCCGGAGGGCAATGAGCAGTTCTTC

clone size: once
J gene: TRBJ2-7
V gene: TRBV28
D gene: .
CDR3 protein: CASSGPAKTATYEQYF
CDR3 DNA: TGTGCCAGCAGCGGCCCAGCGAAGACAGCCACCTACGAGCAGTACTTC

clone size: .
J gene: TRBJ2-1
V gene: TRBV10-3
D gene: .
CDR3 protein: CAIRRGGQDEQFF
CDR3 DNA: TGTGCCATCAGAAGGGGGGGCCAGGATGAGCAGTTCTTC

clone size: .
J gene: TRBJ1-2
V gene: TRBV19
D gene: TRBD1
CDR3 protein: CASSPTGYANYGYTF
CDR3 DNA: TGTGCCAGTAGTCCGACAGGGTACGCTAACTATGGCTACACCTTC

clone size: .
J gene: TRBJ1-2
V gene: TRBV29-1
D gene: TRBD1
CDR3 protein: CSVGDRDYGYTF
CDR3 DNA: TGCAGCGTTGGCGACAGGGACTATGGCTACACCTTC

clone size: .
J gene: TRBJ2-7
V gene: TRBV19
D gene: TRBD2
CDR3 protein: CASQNTGTTTLMEQYF
CDR3 DNA: TGTGCCAGCCAAAATACCGGGACTACGACTCTAATGGAGCAGTACTTC

clone size: .
J gene: TRBJ2-6
V gene: TRBV3-1/TRBV3-2
D gene: TRBD1
CDR3 protein: CASSPGTAISGANVLTF
CDR3 DNA: TGTGCCAGCAGCCCCGGGACAGCAATCTCTGGGGCCAACGTCCTGACTTTC

clone size: .
J gene: TRBJ1-1
V gene: TRBV3-1/TRBV3-2
D gene: .
CDR3 protein: CASSQDQQGTEAFF
CDR3 DNA: TGTGCCAGCAGCCAAGATCAGCAGGGCACTGAAGCTTTCTTT

clone size: few
J gene: TRBJ1-2
V gene: TRBV5-1
D gene: .
CDR3 protein: CASSLEGLTYGYTF
CDR3 DNA: TGCGCCAGCAGCTTGGAAGGACTGACCTATGGCTACACCTTC

clone size: .
J gene: TRBJ2-3
V gene: TRBV18
D gene: .
CDR3 protein: CASSPVGGADTQYF
CDR3 DNA: TGTGCCAGCTCACCGGTCGGAGGAGCTGATACGCAGTATTTT

clone size: .
J gene: TRBJ2-2
V gene: TRBV19
D gene: TRBD1
CDR3 protein: CASRPGKTGGESGELFF
CDR3 DNA: TGTGCCAGTAGACCCGGGAAGACAGGGGGCGAGTCGGGGGAGCTGTTTTTT

clone size: .
J gene: TRBJ1-1
V gene: TRBV19
D gene: TRBD1
CDR3 protein: CASSILPGTGGNTEAFF
CDR3 DNA: TGTGCCAGTAGTATACTTCCCGGGACAGGGGGTAACACTGAAGCTTTCTTT

clone size: .
J gene: TRBJ2-7
V gene: TRBV6-5
D gene: .
CDR3 protein: CASSDSQFSSYEQYF
CDR3 DNA: TGTGCCAGCAGTGACTCCCAATTTAGCTCCTACGAGCAGTACTTC

clone size: .
J gene: TRBJ2-7
V gene: TRBV3-1/TRBV3-2
D gene: TRBD1
CDR3 protein: CASSQVLGRGQGGYEQYF
CDR3 DNA: TGTGCCAGCAGCCAAGTTCTTGGGCGGGGACAGGGAGGCTACGAGCAGTACTTC

clone size: .
J gene: TRBJ2-7
V gene: TRBV6-1
D gene: .
CDR3 protein: CASSDGDTGPYEQYF
CDR3 DNA: TGTGCCAGCAGTGATGGGGACACCGGTCCCTACGAGCAGTACTTC

clone size: .
J gene: TRBJ1-5
V gene: TRBV12-3/TRBV12-4
D gene: .
CDR3 protein: CASSPYSNQPQHF
CDR3 DNA: TGTGCCAGCAGCCCTTATAGCAATCAGCCCCAGCATTTT

clone size: .
J gene: TRBJ2-7
V gene: TRBV18
D gene: TRBD2
CDR3 protein: CASSPIAGGLYEQYF
CDR3 DNA: TGTGCCAGCTCACCAATAGCGGGAGGCCTCTACGAGCAGTACTTC

clone size: .
J gene: TRBJ1-2
V gene: TRBV19
D gene: TRBD1
CDR3 protein: CASSVLDRGNFLYGYTF
CDR3 DNA: TGTGCCAGTAGTGTCCTTGACAGGGGAAACTTTTTATATGGCTACACCTTC

clone size: .
J gene: TRBJ1-1
V gene: TRBV11-3
D gene: .
CDR3 protein: CASSLASESEAFF
CDR3 DNA: TGTGCCAGCAGCTTAGCCTCAGAATCCGAAGCTTTCTTT

clone size: .
J gene: TRBJ1-2
V gene: TRBV19
D gene: TRBD1
CDR3 protein: CASSAQGANGYTF
CDR3 DNA: TGTGCCAGTAGTGCACAGGGGGCTAATGGCTACACCTTC

clone size: .
J gene: TRBJ2-7
V gene: TRBV6-1
D gene: TRBD2
CDR3 protein: CASSEATSGAYEQYF
CDR3 DNA: TGTGCCAGCAGTGAAGCGACTAGCGGCGCTTACGAGCAGTACTTC

clone size: .
J gene: TRBJ1-2
V gene: TRBV15
D gene: .
CDR3 protein: CATSRGVREHQAWGYTF
CDR3 DNA: TGTGCCACCAGCAGAGGGGTACGGGAACACCAAGCGTGGGGCTACACCTTC

clone size: .
J gene: TRBJ1-1
V gene: TRBV5-4
D gene: TRBD1
CDR3 protein: CASSRDRGVTEAFF
CDR3 DNA: TGTGCCAGCAGCAGGGACAGGGGAGTCACTGAAGCTTTCTTT

clone size: .
J gene: TRBJ2-7
V gene: TRBV7-3
D gene: .
CDR3 protein: CASSLYREDEQYF
CDR3 DNA: TGTGCCAGCAGCTTATACAGGGAAGACGAGCAGTACTTC

clone size: .
J gene: TRBJ2-1
V gene: TRBV10-1
D gene: TRBD2
CDR3 protein: CASSESTSGAYNEQFF
CDR3 DNA: TGCGCCAGCAGTGAGTCGACTAGCGGGGCCTACAATGAGCAGTTCTTC